One sample yielded the 23 T cell receptor beta chains listed below, sequenced in a study of blood T cell repertoires in COVID-19. Measured with immunoSEQ multiplex PCR; TCRdb has only the in-frame clones, and not every one. The repertoire consists of around 71,000 clones, with approximately 83% occurring once and the leading ten covering 28%. The sequenced material came from peripheral blood. The source of these receptors is a man between 65 and 85 years old with acute or convalescent COVID-19.

The CDR3 region has the DNA TGTGCCAGTAGTTCGACAAGGACAGGCTGGGGCCACTCTGGGGCCAACGTCCTGACTTTC. Translation gives CASSSTRTGWGHSGANVLTF. V gene TRBV19 combines with J gene TRBJ2-6; 7 nucleotides line up with TRBD1. This CDR3 contains 20 residues. CDR1 is LNHDA, CDR2 SQIVND, per germline (reference sequence). V shed 5 bases and J 0 bases; nucleotides not matched to a gene: 16.

V gene TRBV20-1 combines with J gene TRBJ2-7; D gene ambiguous. Germline CDR1 reads DFQATT; CDR2 reads SNEGSKA (reference sequence). The CDR3 length is 10 residues. The ends were cut back, 5 bases at V and 7 bases at J, with 9 bases in the middle. In DNA, the CDR3 is TGCAGTGCTCCCATTCAGGAGCAGTACTTC. Protein product: CSAPIQEQYF.

The chain combines TRBV5-4 with TRBJ2-3; tentative D call: TRBD2 (5 bases). Looked up from germline, CDR1 is SGHNT and CDR2 is YYREEE (reference sequence). V lost 3 bases and J lost 3, with 11 bases in between. The CDR3 totals 14 residues. CDR3 nucleotide sequence: TGTGCCAGCAGCTCCGAACAGCGGACAGATACGCAGTATTTT. This translates into CASSSEQRTDTQYF.

V usage is TRBV12-3 or TRBV12-4 and J usage is TRBJ1-1; D may be TRBD1 (5 bases). The ends were cut back, 2 bases at V and 4 bases at J, with 8 bases in the middle. This CDR3 contains 13 residues. CDR3: CASSLMGGTEAFF. The DNA for the CDR3 is TGTGCCAGCAGTTTAATGGGGGGCACTGAAGCTTTCTTT.

The V gene is TRBV7-8, the J gene TRBJ1-1; maybe TRBD1 (5 bases). V was trimmed by 0 bases and J by 0 bases, leaving 8 bases between them. The CDR3 contains 15 residues. Germline V gene sequence: CDR1 SGHVS, CDR2 FQNEAQ. The CDR3, as DNA: TGTGCCAGCAGCTTAGCGGCAGGGCTGAACACTGAAGCTTTCTTT. Its protein product is CASSLAAGLNTEAFF.

This chain links TRBV28 with TRBJ1-1, with TRBD1 as a possible D gene (5 bases). The CDR3 spans 12 residues. Germline CDR1 is MDHEN and CDR2 is SYDVKM. Trimming stripped 6 bases from V and 1 base from J, with 6 bases between. CDR3 coding DNA: TGTGCCAGCAGAAGGGGGAACACTGAAGCTTTCTTT. The encoded protein is CASRRGNTEAFF.

The J gene is TRBJ2-1, the V gene TRBV29-1, with D possibly TRBD1 on 6 matching bases. The CDR3 extends over 11 amino acids. Germline-derived CDR1 and CDR2 are SQVTM and ANQGSEA. The V gene lost 6 bases and the J gene lost 8 bases, with 11 bases spanning the gap. CDR3 coding DNA: TGCAGCGTGGGGGCCCCGGATGAGCAGTTCTTC. Amino acids: CSVGAPDEQFF.

The chain uses TRBV7-9 and TRBJ1-2, with TRBD1 identical over 7 bases. The V and J ends lost 4 bases and 8 bases, in that order; junction bases with no gene match: 13. The germline V gene has CDR1 SEHNR and CDR2 FQNEAQ (reference sequence). The CDR3 is 15 amino acids. The CDR3 sequence is CASSYPDRALDGYTF. The CDR3 nucleotides are TGTGCCAGCAGCTACCCTGACAGGGCCCTCGACGGCTACACCTTC.

The chain carries TRBV6-5 and TRBJ1-1; the D gene is possibly TRBD1 (5 bases). V was trimmed by 6 bases and J by 1 base, leaving 12 bases between them. The germline V gene encodes CDR1 MNHEY and CDR2 SVGAGI. The CDR3 sequence is 14 residues long. The CDR3 nucleotides read TGTGCCAGCAGACGACCTGACAGGAACACTGAAGCTTTCTTT. Translated: CASRRPDRNTEAFF.

This chain uses TRBV4-2 with TRBJ1-2; possible D gene TRBD1, 6 bases. The CDR3 is 14 amino acids. Per germline, CDR1 LGHNA and CDR2 YNFKEQ. V was clipped by 0 bases and J by 7 bases, with 12 bases between them. The CDR3, as DNA: TGTGCCAGCAGCCAAGAAACAGGGCCGATTGGCTACACCTTC. Translating gives CASSQETGPIGYTF.

The chain uses TRBV18 and TRBJ2-3; 7 bases map to TRBD2. Losses at the gene ends were 1 base for V and 2 bases for J; bases not matched to a gene: 9. There are 17 residues in the CDR3. Germline loops: CDR1 KGHSH, CDR2 LQKENI. CDR3 amino acids: CASSPRGASGYTDTQYF. In DNA, the CDR3 is TGTGCCAGCTCACCACGTGGGGCTAGCGGATACACAGATACGCAGTATTTT.

The rearrangement joins TRBV5-1 to TRBJ2-6; D uncertain. Per the germline V gene, CDR1 is SGHRS and CDR2 is YFSETQ. Trimming removed 7 bases from V and 4 bases from J, with 9 bases in between. This CDR3 has 13 amino acids. The CDR3 sequence: CASSRGGANVLTF. DNA of the CDR3: TGCGCCAGCTCTCGCGGAGGGGCCAACGTCCTGACTTTC.

The chain combines TRBV6-2 or TRBV6-3 with TRBJ2-1; 7 bases agree with TRBD2. Unmatched junction bases numbered 12, after V lost 6 bases and J lost 7 bases. The germline V gene encodes CDR1 MNHEY and CDR2 SVGEGT. The CDR3 is made up of 15 amino acids. The CDR3 region is CASSRGGGSRNEQFF. The DNA of the CDR3 is TGTGCCAGCAGCCGCGGGGGAGGGAGTAGAAATGAGCAGTTCTTC.

This clone occurred a few times. The V call is TRBV18, the J call TRBJ2-2; 9 nucleotides line up with TRBD1. Germline V lookup: CDR1 KGHSH, CDR2 LQKENI. There are 14 residues in the CDR3. With V trimmed by 3 bases and J by 6 bases, 2 bases remained unmatched. CDR3 sequence reads: CASSPDRGPGELFF. For the CDR3, the DNA is TGTGCCAGCTCACCGGACAGGGGACCCGGGGAGCTGTTTTTT.

This chain joins TRBV4-2 and TRBJ2-7; 8 positions agree with TRBD2. Per germline, CDR1 LGHNA and CDR2 YNFKEQ. The CDR3 extends over 19 amino acids. J gave up 4 bases and V 2 bases, and 19 bases lay outside the gene matches. CDR3 loop: CASSQFSPRSAGGHYEQYF. CDR3 coding DNA: TGTGCCAGCAGCCAATTTAGTCCGAGGTCTGCGGGAGGCCATTACGAGCAGTACTTC.

The chain couples TRBV28 to TRBJ2-5, with 10 positions matching TRBD2. Germline lookup yields CDR1 MDHEN and CDR2 SYDVKM. The junction had 9 bases not matched to a gene; V was cut back by 8 bases and J by 3 bases. The CDR3 contains 15 residues. CDR3 in amino acids: CASFRAGGPEETQYF. The CDR3 region has the DNA TGTGCCAGCTTCCGAGCGGGAGGGCCCGAAGAGACCCAGTACTTC.

The chain is built from TRBV5-4 and TRBJ2-1; D is perhaps TRBD1 (5 bases). Germline V gene lookup returns CDR1 SGHNT and CDR2 YYREEE (reference sequence). The CDR3 is 15 residues long. V was clipped by 4 bases and J by 4 bases, with 15 bases between them. CDR3 coding DNA: TGTGCCAGCAGCCCCCAAGGGGTTGCTTACAATGAGCAGTTCTTC. It codes for CASSPQGVAYNEQFF.

There are many counts of this clone. The chain uses TRBV5-1 and TRBJ2-2; 10 nucleotides line up with TRBD2. V lost 0 bases, J lost 7 bases, and 3 bases stayed unmatched. The CDR3 has 15 residues. Germline V gives CDR1 SGHRS, CDR2 YFSETQ. The DNA for the CDR3 is TGCGCCAGCAGCTTGGTAGCGGGAGGTAACGGGGAGCTGTTTTTT. Translating it yields CASSLVAGGNGELFF.

This clone was seen a single time. The chain recombines TRBV24-1 with TRBJ2-4; 8 bases fit TRBD1. CDR1 is KGHDR and CDR2 is SFDVKD in the germline V gene. This CDR3 has 17 amino acids. The V and J ends lost 2 bases and 3 bases, in that order; junction bases with no gene match: 8. CDR3 sequence reads: CATSDSEDRGHKNIQYF. The CDR3 DNA reads TGTGCCACCAGTGATTCCGAAGACAGGGGTCACAAAAACATTCAGTACTTC.

The J gene is TRBJ2-2, the V gene TRBV7-9; D gene uncertain. The V and J ends lost 5 bases and 3 bases respectively, with 10 bases between them. There are 14 residues in the CDR3. Germline V lookup: CDR1 SEHNR, CDR2 FQNEAQ (reference sequence). CDR3 in amino acids: CASSPMFHTGELFF. The CDR3 DNA is TGTGCCAGCAGCCCAATGTTCCACACCGGGGAGCTGTTTTTT.

V gene TRBV6-5 combines with J gene TRBJ1-2; D is unclear. The ends were cut back, 7 bases at V and 4 bases at J, with 19 bases in the middle. There are 15 residues in the CDR3. From germline, CDR1 is MNHEY and CDR2 SVGAGI. For the CDR3, the DNA is TGTGCCAGCACAATGGGAGGCAGCTCGGCCTATGGCTACACCTTC. This translates into CASTMGGSSAYGYTF.

V gene TRBV4-2 combines with J gene TRBJ2-2; TRBD2 aligns across 11 bases. The CDR3 contains 15 residues. CDR1 is LGHNA, CDR2 YNFKEQ, per germline. The trim removed 1 base at V and 6 bases at J, leaving 1 base unmatched. In DNA form, the CDR3 reads TGTGCCAGCAGCCAAGGGACTAGCGGGTCCGGGGAGCTGTTTTTT. Translated: CASSQGTSGSGELFF.

This clone has a handful of counts. This chain connects TRBV2 to TRBJ1-2; D possibly corresponds to TRBD1 (6 bases). CDR3 length: 14 residues. Germline V gene data show CDR1 as SNHLY and CDR2 as FYNNEI. V shed 6 bases and J shed 1 base, with 12 bases lying between them. The CDR3, as DNA: TGTGCCAGCAGCGCAGGGGCCCTTAACTATGGCTACACCTTC. Its protein is CASSAGALNYGYTF.